This TCR beta chain was captured by sequencing in a study of T-cell memory formation after mild COVID-19. The study, taken as a whole, reports: Clones which contracted sat mainly in CM and EM if CD4+, and in EMRA if CD8+. Cross-reactive memory seemingly joined, as some responding clones were found in pre-infection memory. Specificity for SARS-CoV-2 was not confirmed among the second-wave clones peaking on day 37.

The CDR3 runs to 14 residues. V lost 6 bases, J lost 4 bases, and 12 bases lay in between. Employing constant-segment primers, 5'RACE generated TCR alpha and TCR beta cDNA libraries bearing sample barcodes and UMIs. TCRdb analysed the 5' RACE reads with MiXCR anew, one entry per CDR3 protein. This table has hundreds of thousands of distinct CDR3 sequences, roughly 22% appearing once. This clonotype was recorded a few times. What it binds is not known. The receptor comes from an adult woman who had mild COVID-19 (a few samples of this study predate the infection). Cell type and time point are not known. The genes are TRBV12-3 or TRBV12-4 and TRBJ2-2; D not certain. The sample was PBMCs or a T cell subset sorted from them (not recorded which). The CDR3 DNA follows: TGTGCCAGCAGAGTCCGGGCGGCCACCGGGGAGCTGTTTTTT. The encoded protein is CASRVRAATGELFF.